A selection of T cell receptor beta chains follows, all from one sample in a study of Graves' ophthalmopathy and Graves' hyperthyroidism. TCRdb itself ran the multiplex PCR reads through MiXCR, one entry per CDR3 protein. Of 350,000 to 450,000 distinct CDR3 sequences in the sample, about a sixth are singletons; the top ten hold around 1.4%. Material: peripheral blood. These receptors all come from a woman under 30 with Graves' ophthalmopathy. The CDR3 runs from the conserved cysteine through the conserved F or W. The order of the fields is J gene, clone size, V gene, CDR3 protein. The listing skips clone size in some rows; elsewhere it reads once, few, many or a size class.

J: TRBJ2-3
size: many
V: TRBV11-2
CDR3: CASSDGLAGTDTQYF

J: TRBJ2-1
size: many
V: TRBV27
CDR3: CASSLSGTSGSPYNEQFF

J: TRBJ1-5
size: many
V: TRBV20-1
CDR3: CSASPGGPQPQHF

J: TRBJ2-5
size: many
V: TRBV12-3/TRBV12-4
CDR3: CASSYVRGITQETQYF

J: TRBJ2-7
size: many
V: TRBV6-2/TRBV6-3
CDR3: CASMVAGSYEQYF

J: TRBJ1-5
size: many
V: TRBV12-3/TRBV12-4
CDR3: CASTPRGDNQPQHF

J: TRBJ1-1
size: many
V: TRBV3-1
CDR3: CASSQGQSNTEAFF

J: TRBJ2-5
size: few
V: TRBV6-1
CDR3: CASTQGARYPLVETQYF

J: TRBJ2-5
size: many
V: TRBV6-2/TRBV6-3
CDR3: CASSSPPRLWDQETQYF

J: TRBJ1-5
size: many
V: TRBV24-1
CDR3: CATSDTDRYNQPQHF

J: TRBJ2-7
size: many
V: TRBV11-2
CDR3: CASSLHGMVYEQYF

J: TRBJ2-2
size: many
V: TRBV13
CDR3: CASSFGLAAGELFF

J: TRBJ2-5
size: NA
V: TRBV20-1
CDR3: CSAVLAGGPRETQYF

J: TRBJ1-2
size: many
V: TRBV6-5
CDR3: CASSSLMGRSTLAGYTF

J: TRBJ2-6
size: many
V: TRBV12-3/TRBV12-4
CDR3: CASTTSGSPSGANVLTF

J: TRBJ1-2
size: many
V: TRBV28
CDR3: CASSLGGKGYTF

J: TRBJ1-5
size: many
V: TRBV6-2/TRBV6-3
CDR3: CASTPAKGQPQHF

J: TRBJ2-5
size: many
V: TRBV13
CDR3: CASSPSRDLQETQYF

J: TRBJ1-1
size: many
V: TRBV6-5
CDR3: CASSLGPAGTEAFF

J: TRBJ1-2
size: NA
V: TRBV12-3/TRBV12-4
CDR3: CATRPGLGGYTF

J: TRBJ1-2
size: NA
V: TRBV27
CDR3: CASSRDREDRGYTF

J: TRBJ1-1
size: NA
V: TRBV30
CDR3: CAWTEPWVRTEAFF

J: TRBJ1-2
size: many
V: TRBV28
CDR3: CASSLMGQGEGGGYTF

J: TRBJ1-2
size: many
V: TRBV29-1
CDR3: CSALGGIYGYTF

J: TRBJ2-7
size: many
V: TRBV20-1
CDR3: CSARGGTAVYEQYF

J: TRBJ2-2
size: NA
V: TRBV7-2
CDR3: CASSLATGGSGELFF

J: TRBJ2-5
size: many
V: TRBV6-5
CDR3: CASILTLGPRETQYF

J: TRBJ1-1
size: NA
V: TRBV19
CDR3: CASSKDTGNTEAFF